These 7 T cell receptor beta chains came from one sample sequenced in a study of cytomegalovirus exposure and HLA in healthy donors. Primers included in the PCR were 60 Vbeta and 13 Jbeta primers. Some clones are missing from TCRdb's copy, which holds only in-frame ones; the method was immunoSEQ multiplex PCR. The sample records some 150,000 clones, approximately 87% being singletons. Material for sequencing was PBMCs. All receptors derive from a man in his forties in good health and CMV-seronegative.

The CDR3 here is CASSLQRTGTNEKLFF. The CDR3 DNA follows: TGCGCCAGCAGCTTGCAGAGGACAGGGACTAATGAAAAACTGTTTTTT. The chain couples TRBV5-1 to TRBJ1-4, with 8 bases fitting TRBD1. This CDR3 spans 16 amino acids. Losses at the gene ends were 1 base for V and 2 bases for J; bases not matched to a gene: 4. Germline CDR1 is SGHRS and CDR2 is YFSETQ.

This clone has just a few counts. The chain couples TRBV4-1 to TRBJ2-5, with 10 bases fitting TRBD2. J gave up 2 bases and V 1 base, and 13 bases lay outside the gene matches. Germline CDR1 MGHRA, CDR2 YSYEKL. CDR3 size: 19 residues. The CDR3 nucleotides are TGCGCCAGCAGCCAAGGCCGAGCGGGGGGGCTTAGGACTCAAGAGACCCAGTACTTC. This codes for CASSQGRAGGLRTQETQYF.

CDR3 in DNA: TGTGCCAGCATGGCCCGACAGGGGCAAGTCTACGAGCAGTACTTC. It translates to CASMARQGQVYEQYF. The chain employs TRBV27 and TRBJ2-7; 8 nucleotides match TRBD1. Germline CDR1 is MNHEY and CDR2 is SMNVEV (reference sequence). J lost 3 bases, V lost 7 bases, and 11 bases had no gene match. This CDR3 has 15 residues.

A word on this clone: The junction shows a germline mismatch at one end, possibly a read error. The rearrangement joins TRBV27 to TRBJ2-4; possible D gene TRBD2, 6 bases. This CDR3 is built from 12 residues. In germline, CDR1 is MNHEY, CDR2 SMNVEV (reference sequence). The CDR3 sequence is CADGEAKTIQYF. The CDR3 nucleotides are TGTGCCGACGGGGAGGCCAAAACCATTCAGTACTTC.

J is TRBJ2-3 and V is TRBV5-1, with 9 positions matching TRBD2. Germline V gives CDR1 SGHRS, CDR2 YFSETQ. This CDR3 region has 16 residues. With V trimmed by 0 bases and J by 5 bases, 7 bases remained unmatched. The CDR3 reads CASSLAGGGAGDTQYF. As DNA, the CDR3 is TGCGCCAGCAGCTTGGCTGGCGGGGGGGCGGGAGATACGCAGTATTTT.

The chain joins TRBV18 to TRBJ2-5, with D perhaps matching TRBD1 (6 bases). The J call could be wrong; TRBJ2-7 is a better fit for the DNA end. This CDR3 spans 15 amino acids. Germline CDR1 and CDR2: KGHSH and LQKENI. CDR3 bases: TGTGCCAGCTCACCTAATGACAGGATGGAATACGAGCAGTACTTC. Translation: CASSPNDRMEYEQYF.

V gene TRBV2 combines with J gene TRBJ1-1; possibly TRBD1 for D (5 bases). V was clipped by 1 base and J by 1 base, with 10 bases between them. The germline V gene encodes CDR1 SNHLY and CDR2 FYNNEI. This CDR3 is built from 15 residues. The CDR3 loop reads CASSEGTPSNTEAFF. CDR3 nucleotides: TGTGCCAGCAGTGAAGGGACACCCTCGAACACTGAAGCTTTCTTT.